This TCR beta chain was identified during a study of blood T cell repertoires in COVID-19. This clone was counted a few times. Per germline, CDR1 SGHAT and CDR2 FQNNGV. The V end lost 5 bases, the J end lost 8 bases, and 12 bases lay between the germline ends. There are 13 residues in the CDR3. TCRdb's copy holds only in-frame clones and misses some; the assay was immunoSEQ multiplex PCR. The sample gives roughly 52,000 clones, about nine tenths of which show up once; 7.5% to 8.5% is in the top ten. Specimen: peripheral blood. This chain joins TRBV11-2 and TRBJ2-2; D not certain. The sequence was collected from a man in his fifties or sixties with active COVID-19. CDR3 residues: CASSRQAVGELFF. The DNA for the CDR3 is TGTGCCAGCAGCCGTCAGGCCGTAGGGGAGCTGTTTTTT.